One sample yielded the 2 T cell receptor beta chains listed below, sequenced in a study of shared clonotypes between healthy human individuals. Clones were read by immunoSEQ multiplex PCR, and TCRdb kept only the in-frame ones, dropping some. The sample contains around 2.5 million clones, 90% to 95% of which appear only once. The source material was naive CD4+ T cells from PBMCs. The sample's subset: CD45RA+ positively selected. Receptors were obtained from a man between 18 and 29 years old in good health. Some clones in this sample may be carry-over from other donors' samples.

Concerning this clone: Other DNA sequences in the sample encode the same CDR3. The chain has TRBV6-5 and TRBJ2-7; the D gene is possibly TRBD1 (5 bases). V dropped 3 bases and J dropped 1 base, with 7 bases sitting between them. This CDR3 spans 13 amino acids. Per germline, CDR1 MNHEY and CDR2 SVGAGI. CDR3 in amino acids: CASSYSGSYEQYF. CDR3 nucleotide sequence: TGTGCCAGCAGTTATTCAGGGTCCTACGAGCAGTACTTC.

This clone was observed a single time. The chain uses TRBV28 and TRBJ2-1, with TRBD2 as a possible D gene (5 bases). Trimming removed 8 bases at V and 8 bases at J, with 13 bases between. Germline V gene sequence: CDR1 MDHEN, CDR2 SYDVKM. The CDR3 length is 12 residues. The DNA of the CDR3 is TGTGCCAGCGGCGGAGGCACTGATGAGCAGTTCTTC. It codes for CASGGGTDEQFF.